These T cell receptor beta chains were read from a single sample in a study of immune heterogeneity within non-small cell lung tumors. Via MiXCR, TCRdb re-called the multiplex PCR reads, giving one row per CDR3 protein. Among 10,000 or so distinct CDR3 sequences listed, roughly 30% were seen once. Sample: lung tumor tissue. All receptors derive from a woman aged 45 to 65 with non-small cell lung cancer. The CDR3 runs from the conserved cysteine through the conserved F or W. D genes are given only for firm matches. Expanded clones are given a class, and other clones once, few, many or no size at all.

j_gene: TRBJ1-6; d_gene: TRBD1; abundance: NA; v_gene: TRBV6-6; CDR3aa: CASSYSDRGPSPLHF; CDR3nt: TGTGCCAGCAGTTACTCGGACAGGGGGCCTTCACCCCTCCACTTT
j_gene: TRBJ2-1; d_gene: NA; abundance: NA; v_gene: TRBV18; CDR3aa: CASSPSTGEQFF; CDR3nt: TGTGCCAGCTCACCGTCTACCGGTGAGCAGTTCTTC
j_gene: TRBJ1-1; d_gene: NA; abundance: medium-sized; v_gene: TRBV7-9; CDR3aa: CASSLAGTNTEAFF; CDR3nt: TGTGCCAGCAGCTTAGCCGGGACAAACACTGAAGCTTTCTTT
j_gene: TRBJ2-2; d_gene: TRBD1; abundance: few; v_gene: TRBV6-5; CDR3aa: CATDRDGLLSGELFF; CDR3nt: TGTGCGACTGACAGGGATGGGCTGTTGTCCGGGGAGCTGTTTTTT
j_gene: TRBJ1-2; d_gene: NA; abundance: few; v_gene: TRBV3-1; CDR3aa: CASSHLVRGFNYGYTF; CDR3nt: TGTGCCAGCAGTCATCTCGTGAGGGGCTTCAACTATGGCTACACCTTC
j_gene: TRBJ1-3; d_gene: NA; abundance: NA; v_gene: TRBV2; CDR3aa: CASSPPGGSGNTIYF; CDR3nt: TGTGCCAGCAGCCCCCCGGGGGGATCTGGAAACACCATATATTTT
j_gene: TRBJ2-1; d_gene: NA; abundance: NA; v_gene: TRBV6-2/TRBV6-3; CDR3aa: CASSSPLPRNEQFF; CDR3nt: TGTGCCAGCAGTTCGCCTCTGCCGCGCAATGAGCAGTTCTTC
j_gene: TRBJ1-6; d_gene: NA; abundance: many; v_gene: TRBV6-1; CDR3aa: CASSEQRNSPLHF; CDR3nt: TGTGCCAGCAGTGAGCAAAGGAATTCACCCCTCCACTTT
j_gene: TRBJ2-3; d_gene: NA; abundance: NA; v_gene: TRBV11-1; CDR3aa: CARSHLVESGQYF; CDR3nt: TGTGCCAGGAGCCACCTTGTAGAATCGGGGCAGTATTTT
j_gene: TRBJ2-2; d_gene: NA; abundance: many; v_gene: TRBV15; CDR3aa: CATSRVGTGELFF; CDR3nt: TGTGCCACCAGCAGAGTCGGCACCGGGGAGCTGTTTTTT
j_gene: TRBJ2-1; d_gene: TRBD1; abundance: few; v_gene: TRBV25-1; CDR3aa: CASRGTGNNEQFF; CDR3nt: TGTGCCAGCAGGGGGACAGGCAACAATGAGCAGTTCTTC
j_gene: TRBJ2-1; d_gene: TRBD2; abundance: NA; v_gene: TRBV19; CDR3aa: CASSIGTSESNEQFF; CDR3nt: TGTGCCAGTAGTATTGGGACTAGCGAGAGCAATGAGCAGTTCTTC
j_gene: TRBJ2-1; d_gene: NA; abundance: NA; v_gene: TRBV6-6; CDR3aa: CASSYQPPEPFEFF; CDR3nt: TGTGCCAGCAGTTACCAGCCCCCAGAACCCTTTGAGTTCTTC
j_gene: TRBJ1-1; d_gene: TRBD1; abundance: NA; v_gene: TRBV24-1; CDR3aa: CATSESGTGPGTEAFF; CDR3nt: TGTGCCACCAGTGAGTCCGGGACAGGGCCCGGCACTGAAGCTTTCTTT
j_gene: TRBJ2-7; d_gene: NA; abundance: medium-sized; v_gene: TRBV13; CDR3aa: CASSRQGVLSYEQYF; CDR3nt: TGTGCCAGCAGCCGGCAGGGAGTTCTGTCCTACGAGCAGTACTTC
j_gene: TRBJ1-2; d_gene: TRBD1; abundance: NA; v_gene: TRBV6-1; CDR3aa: CASSEGTGPDGYTF; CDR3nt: TGTGCCAGCAGTGAAGGGACAGGGCCGGATGGCTACACCTTC
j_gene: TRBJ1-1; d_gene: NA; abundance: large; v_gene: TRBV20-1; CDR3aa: CSARDGGKGVAFF; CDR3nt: TGCAGTGCTAGAGATGGGGGGAAGGGGGTAGCTTTCTTT
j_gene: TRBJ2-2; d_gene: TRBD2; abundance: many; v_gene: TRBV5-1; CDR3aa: CASSQGLAGGLRGTGELFF; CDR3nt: TGCGCCAGCAGCCAGGGACTAGCGGGAGGCCTAAGGGGCACCGGGGAGCTGTTTTTT
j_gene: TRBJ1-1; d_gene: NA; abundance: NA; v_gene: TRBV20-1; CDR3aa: CSAYRVFSTEAFF; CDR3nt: TGCAGTGCTTACAGGGTTTTTAGCACTGAAGCTTTCTTT
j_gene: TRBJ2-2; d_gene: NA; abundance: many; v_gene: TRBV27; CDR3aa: CASSPRGWEKNTGELFF; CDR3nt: TGTGCCAGCAGTCCCCGTGGTTGGGAAAAGAACACCGGGGAGCTGTTTTTT
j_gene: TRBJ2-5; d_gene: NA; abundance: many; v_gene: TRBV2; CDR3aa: CASTRYGQLQETQYF; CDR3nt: TGTGCCAGCACACGATACGGACAGCTACAAGAGACCCAGTACTTC
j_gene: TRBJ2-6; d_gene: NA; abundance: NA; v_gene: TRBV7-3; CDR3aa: CASSLSDSGANVLTF; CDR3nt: TGTGCCAGCAGCTTAAGTGACTCTGGGGCCAACGTCCTGACTTTC
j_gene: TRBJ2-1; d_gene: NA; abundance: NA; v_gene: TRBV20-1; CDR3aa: CSATHAVRLNNEQFF; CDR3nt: TGCAGTGCTACGCATGCAGTGAGGTTAAACAATGAGCAGTTCTTC
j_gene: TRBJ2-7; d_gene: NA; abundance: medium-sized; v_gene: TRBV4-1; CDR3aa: CASSQGFPRSSYEQYF; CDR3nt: TGCGCCAGCAGCCAAGGGTTCCCTAGGAGCTCCTACGAGCAGTACTTC
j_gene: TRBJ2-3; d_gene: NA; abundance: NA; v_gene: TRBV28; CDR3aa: CASSLTGGTSTDTQYF; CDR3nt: TGTGCCAGCAGTCTGACAGGTGGGACTAGCACAGATACGCAGTATTTT
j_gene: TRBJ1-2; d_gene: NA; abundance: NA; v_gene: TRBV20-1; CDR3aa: CSAGGEFSQWANYGHTF; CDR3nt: TGCAGTGCCGGAGGGGAGTTCTCCCAGTGGGCTAACTATGGCCACACCTTC
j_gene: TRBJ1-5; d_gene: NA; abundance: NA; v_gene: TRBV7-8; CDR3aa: CASSYHRGARLSQPQHF; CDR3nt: TGTGCCAGCAGCTACCATCGTGGGGCCCGACTAAGTCAGCCCCAGCATTTT
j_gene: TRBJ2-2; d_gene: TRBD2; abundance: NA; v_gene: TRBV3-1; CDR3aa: CASSPGGGAFTGELFF; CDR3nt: TGTGCCAGCAGCCCCGGGGGGGGTGCGTTCACCGGGGAGCTGTTTTTT